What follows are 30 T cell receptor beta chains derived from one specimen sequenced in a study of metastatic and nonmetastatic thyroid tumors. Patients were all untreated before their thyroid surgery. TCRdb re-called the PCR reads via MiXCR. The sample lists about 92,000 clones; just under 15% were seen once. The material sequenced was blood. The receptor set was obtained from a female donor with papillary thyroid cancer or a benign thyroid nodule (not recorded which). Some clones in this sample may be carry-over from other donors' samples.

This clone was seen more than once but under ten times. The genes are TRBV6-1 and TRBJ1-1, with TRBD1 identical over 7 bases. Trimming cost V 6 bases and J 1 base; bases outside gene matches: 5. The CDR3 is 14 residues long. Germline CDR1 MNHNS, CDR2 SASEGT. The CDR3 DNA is TGTGCCAGCAGCCTACAGGGGTCGAACACTGAAGCTTTCTTT. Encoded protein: CASSLQGSNTEAFF.

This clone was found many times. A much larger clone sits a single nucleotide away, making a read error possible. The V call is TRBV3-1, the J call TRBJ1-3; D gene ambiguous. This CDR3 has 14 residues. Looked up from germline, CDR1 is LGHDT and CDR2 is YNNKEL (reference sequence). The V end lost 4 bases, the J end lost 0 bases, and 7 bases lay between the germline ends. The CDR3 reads CASSLQSSGNTIYF. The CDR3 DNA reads TGTGCCAGCAGCCTACAGAGCTCTGGAAACACCATATATTTT.

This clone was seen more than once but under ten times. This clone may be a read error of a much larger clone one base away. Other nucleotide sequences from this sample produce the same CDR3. This CDR3 is CASRPGEAGANVLTF. For the CDR3, the DNA is TGTGCCAGCAGACCGGGGGAGGCTGGGGCCAACGTCCTTACTTTC. The chain has TRBV6-2 or TRBV6-3 and TRBJ2-6, with TRBD2 as a possible D gene (6 bases). The CDR3 is 15 residues long. Germline V gene lookup returns CDR1 MNHEY and CDR2 SVGEGT.

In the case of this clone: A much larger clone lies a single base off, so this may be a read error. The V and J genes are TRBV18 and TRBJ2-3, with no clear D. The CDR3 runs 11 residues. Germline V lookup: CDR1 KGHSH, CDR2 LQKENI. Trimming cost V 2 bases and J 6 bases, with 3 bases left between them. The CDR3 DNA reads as TGTGCCAGCTCACCAGGGGATACGCAGTATTTT. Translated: CASSPGDTQYF.

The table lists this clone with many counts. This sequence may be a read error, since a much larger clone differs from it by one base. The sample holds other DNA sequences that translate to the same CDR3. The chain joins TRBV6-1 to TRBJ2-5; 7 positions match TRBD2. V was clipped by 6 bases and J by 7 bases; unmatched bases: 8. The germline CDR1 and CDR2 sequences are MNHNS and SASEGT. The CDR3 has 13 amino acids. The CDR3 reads CASSRGDPVTQYF. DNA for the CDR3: TGTGCCAGCAGCCGGGGGGACCCCGTGACCCAGTACTTC.

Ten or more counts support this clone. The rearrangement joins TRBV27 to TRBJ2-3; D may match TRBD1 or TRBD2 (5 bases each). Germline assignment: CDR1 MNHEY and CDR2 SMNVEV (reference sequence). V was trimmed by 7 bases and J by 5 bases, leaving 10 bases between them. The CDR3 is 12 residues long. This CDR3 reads CASKRGVDTQYF. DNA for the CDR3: TGTGCCAGCAAGAGAGGGGTAGATACGCAGTATTTT.

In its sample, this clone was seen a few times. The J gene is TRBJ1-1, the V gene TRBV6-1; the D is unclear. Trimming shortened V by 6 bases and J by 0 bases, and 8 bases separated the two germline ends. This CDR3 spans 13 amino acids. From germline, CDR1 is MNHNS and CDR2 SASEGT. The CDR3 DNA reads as TGTGCCAGCAGACAACCTATGAACACTGAAGCTTTCTTT. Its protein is CASRQPMNTEAFF.

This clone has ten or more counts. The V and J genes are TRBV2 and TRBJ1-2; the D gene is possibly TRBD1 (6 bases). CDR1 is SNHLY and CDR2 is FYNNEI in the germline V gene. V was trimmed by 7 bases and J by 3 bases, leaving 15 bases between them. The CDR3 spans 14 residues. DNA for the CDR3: TGTGCCAGCACCCCCAGGGGCAGGGACTATGGCTACACCTTC. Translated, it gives CASTPRGRDYGYTF. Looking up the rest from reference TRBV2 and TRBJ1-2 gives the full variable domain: EPEVTQTPSHQVTQMGQEVILRCVPISNHLYFYWYRQILGQKVEFLVSFYNNEISEKSEIFDDQFSVERPDGSNFTLKIRSTKLEDSAMYFCASTPRGRDYGYTFGSGTRLTVV.

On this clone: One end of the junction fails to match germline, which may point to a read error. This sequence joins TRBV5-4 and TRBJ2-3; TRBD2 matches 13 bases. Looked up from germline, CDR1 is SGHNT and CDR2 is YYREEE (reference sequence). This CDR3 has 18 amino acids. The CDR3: CASSSGLAGCEWADTHYF. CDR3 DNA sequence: TGTGCCAGCAGCTCGGGACTAGCGGGGTGTGAGTGGGCAGATACGCATTATTTT.

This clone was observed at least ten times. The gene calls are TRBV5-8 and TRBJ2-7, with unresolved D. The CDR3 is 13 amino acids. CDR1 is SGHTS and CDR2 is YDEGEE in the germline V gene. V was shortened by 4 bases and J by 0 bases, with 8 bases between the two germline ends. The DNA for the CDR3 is TGTGCCAGCAGCCTTAGTTTCTCCTACGAGCAGTACTTC. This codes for CASSLSFSYEQYF.

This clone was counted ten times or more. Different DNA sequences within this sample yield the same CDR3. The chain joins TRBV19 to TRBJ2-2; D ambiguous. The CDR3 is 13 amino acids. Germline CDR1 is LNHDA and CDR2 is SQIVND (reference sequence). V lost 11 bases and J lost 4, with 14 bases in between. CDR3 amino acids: CALTSGRTGELFF. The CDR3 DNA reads TGTGCCCTCACATCAGGTCGCACCGGGGAGCTGTTTTTT.

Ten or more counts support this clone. In nucleotides, the CDR3 is TGTGCCAGTAGTATAGATCGGAGCAGGGAGTGGACCGGGGAGCTGTTTTTT. Protein product: CASSIDRSREWTGELFF. The chain is built from TRBV19 and TRBJ2-2, with D perhaps assigned TRBD1 or TRBD2 (5 bases each). Trimming pared 0 bases from V and 5 bases from J, leaving 16 bases between. CDR3 length equals 17 residues. Germline lookup yields CDR1 LNHDA and CDR2 SQIVND (reference sequence).

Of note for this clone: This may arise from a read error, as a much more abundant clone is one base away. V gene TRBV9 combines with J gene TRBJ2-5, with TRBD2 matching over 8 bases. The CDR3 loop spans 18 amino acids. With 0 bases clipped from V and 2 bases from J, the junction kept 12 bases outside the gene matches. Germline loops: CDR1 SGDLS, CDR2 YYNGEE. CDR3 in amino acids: CASSVGTSWAERQETQYF. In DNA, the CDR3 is TGTGCCAGCAGCGTAGGGACTAGCTGGGCGGAAAGGCAAGAGACCCAGTACTTC.

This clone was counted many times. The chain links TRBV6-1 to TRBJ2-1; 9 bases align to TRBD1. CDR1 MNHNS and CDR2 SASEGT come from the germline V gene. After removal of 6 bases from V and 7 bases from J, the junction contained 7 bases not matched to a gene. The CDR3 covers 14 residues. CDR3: CASRTGTGYNEQFF. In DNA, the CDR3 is TGTGCCAGCAGGACCGGGACAGGGTATAATGAGCAGTTCTTC.

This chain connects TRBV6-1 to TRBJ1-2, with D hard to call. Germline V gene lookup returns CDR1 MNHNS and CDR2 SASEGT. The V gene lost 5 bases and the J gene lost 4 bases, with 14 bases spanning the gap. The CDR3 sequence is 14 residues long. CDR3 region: CASSLVPEFYGYTF. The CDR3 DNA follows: TGTGCCAGCAGTCTGGTCCCTGAGTTCTATGGCTACACCTTC.

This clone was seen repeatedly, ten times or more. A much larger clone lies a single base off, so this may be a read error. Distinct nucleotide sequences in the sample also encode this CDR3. The CDR3 reads CASSSHRTGGTEAFF. As DNA, the CDR3 is TGTGCCAGCAGTTCCCACCGTACAGGGGGCACTGAAGCTTTCTTT. The chain couples TRBV27 to TRBJ1-1; 8 nucleotides line up with TRBD1. J lost 4 bases, V lost 4 bases, and 8 bases had no gene match. CDR3 size: 15 residues. Germline values: CDR1 MNHEY, CDR2 SMNVEV (reference sequence).

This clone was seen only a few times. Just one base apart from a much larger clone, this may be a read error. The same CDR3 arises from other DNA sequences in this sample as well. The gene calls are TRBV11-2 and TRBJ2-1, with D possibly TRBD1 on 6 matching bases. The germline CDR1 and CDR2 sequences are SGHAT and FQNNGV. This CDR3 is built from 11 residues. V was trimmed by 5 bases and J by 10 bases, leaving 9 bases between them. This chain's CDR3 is CASSLGGEQFF. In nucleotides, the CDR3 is TGTGCCAGCAGCCTAGGGGGAGAGCAGTTCTTC.

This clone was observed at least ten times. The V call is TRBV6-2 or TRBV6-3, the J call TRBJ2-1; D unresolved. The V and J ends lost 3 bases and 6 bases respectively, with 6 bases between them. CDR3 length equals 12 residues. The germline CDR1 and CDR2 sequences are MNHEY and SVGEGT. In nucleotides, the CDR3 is TGTGCCAGCAGTTATGTATTCAATGAGCAGTTCTTC. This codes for CASSYVFNEQFF.

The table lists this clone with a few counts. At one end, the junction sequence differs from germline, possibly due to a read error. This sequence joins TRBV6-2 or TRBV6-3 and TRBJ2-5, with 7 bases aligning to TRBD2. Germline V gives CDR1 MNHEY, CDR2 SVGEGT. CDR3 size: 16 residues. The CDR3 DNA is TGTGCCAGCATTTACTCGATATCGGGGGGCCAAGAGACCCAGTACTTC. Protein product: CASIYSISGGQETQYF.

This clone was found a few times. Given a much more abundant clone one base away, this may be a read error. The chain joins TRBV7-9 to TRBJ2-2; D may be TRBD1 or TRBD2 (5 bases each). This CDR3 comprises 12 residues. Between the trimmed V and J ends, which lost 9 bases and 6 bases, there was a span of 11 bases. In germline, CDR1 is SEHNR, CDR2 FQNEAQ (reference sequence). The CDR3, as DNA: TGTGCCAGAGCCGAGGGACCCGGGGAGCTGTTTTTT. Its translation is CARAEGPGELFF.

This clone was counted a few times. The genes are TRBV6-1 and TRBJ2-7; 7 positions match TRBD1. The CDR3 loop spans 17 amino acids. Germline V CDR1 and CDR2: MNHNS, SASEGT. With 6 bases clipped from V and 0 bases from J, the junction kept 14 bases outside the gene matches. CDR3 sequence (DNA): TGTGCCAGCAGCCCCGTATATTCCCGGGACAGCTCCTACGAGCAGTACTTC. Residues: CASSPVYSRDSSYEQYF.

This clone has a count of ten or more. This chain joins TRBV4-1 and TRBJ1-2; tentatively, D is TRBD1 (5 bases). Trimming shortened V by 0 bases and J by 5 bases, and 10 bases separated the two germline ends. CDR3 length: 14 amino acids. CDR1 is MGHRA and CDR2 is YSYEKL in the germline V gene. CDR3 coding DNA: TGCGCCAGCAGCCAAGACGGGACGGGGTATGGCTACACCTTC. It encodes CASSQDGTGYGYTF.

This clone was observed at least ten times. The CDR3 protein is CAWSSGSGHISNSYEQYF. As DNA, the CDR3 is TGTGCCTGGAGTTCTGGGTCGGGACACATATCCAACTCCTACGAGCAGTACTTC. The V and J genes are TRBV30 and TRBJ2-7, with D possibly TRBD1 on 6 matching bases. Trimming left V 2 bases short and J 0 bases short, with 23 bases between. CDR3 length: 18 amino acids. Looked up from germline, CDR1 is GTSNPN and CDR2 is SVGIG (reference sequence).

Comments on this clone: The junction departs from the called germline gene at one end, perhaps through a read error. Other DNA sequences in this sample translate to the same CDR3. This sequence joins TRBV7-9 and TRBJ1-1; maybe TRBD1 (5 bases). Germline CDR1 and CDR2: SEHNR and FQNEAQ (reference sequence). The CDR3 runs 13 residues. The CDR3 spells CASSFDSRTEAFF. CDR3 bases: TGTGCCAGCAGCTTTGACAGTCGGACTGAGGCTTTCTTT.

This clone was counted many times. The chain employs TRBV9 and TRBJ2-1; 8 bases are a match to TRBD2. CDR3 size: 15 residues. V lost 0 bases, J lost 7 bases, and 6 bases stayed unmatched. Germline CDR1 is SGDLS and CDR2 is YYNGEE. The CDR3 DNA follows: TGTGCCAGCAGCGTAGGTTTAGCGGGGTTGAATGAGCAGTTCTTC. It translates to CASSVGLAGLNEQFF.

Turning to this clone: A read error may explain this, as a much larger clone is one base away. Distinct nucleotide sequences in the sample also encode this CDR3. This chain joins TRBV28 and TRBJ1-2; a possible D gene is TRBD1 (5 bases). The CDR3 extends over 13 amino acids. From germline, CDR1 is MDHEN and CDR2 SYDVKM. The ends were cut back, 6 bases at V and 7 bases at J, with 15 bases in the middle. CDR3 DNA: TGTGCCAGCAGCTTGTTGGGGAGGGGTGGCTACACCTTC. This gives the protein CASSLLGRGGYTF.

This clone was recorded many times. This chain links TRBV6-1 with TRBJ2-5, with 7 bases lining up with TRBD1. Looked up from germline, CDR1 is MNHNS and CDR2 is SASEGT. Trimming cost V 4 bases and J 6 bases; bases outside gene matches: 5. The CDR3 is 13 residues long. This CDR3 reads CASSGTGQKTQYF. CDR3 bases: TGTGCCAGCAGTGGGACAGGACAAAAGACCCAGTACTTC.

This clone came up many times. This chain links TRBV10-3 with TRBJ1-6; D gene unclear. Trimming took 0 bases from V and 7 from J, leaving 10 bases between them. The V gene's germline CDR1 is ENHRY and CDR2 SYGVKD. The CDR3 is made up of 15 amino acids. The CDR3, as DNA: TGTGCCATCAGTGAGTCGATGGGCTCAAATTCACCCCTCCACTTT. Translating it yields CAISESMGSNSPLHF.

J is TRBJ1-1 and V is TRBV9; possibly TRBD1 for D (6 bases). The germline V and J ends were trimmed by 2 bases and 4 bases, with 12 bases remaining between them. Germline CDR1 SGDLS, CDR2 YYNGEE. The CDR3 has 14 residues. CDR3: CASSVDRWATEAFF. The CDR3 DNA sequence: TGTGCCAGCAGCGTCGACAGGTGGGCCACTGAAGCTTTCTTT.

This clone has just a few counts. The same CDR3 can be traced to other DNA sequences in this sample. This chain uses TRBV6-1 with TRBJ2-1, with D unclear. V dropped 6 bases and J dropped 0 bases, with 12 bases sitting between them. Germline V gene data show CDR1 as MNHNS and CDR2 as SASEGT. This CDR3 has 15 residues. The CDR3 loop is CASRGRPSSYNEQFF. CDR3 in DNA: TGTGCCAGCAGAGGGCGTCCTAGCTCCTACAATGAGCAGTTCTTC.